This T cell receptor (beta chain) was sequenced in a study of T cell responses to AZD1222 COVID-19 vaccine. Study-wide results and limits: It was only a handful of AZD1222 recipients who were seropositive at baseline.

Germline assignment: CDR1 MNHEY and CDR2 SMNVEV (reference sequence). The CDR3 runs to 13 residues. Trimming pared 6 bases from V and 4 bases from J, leaving 13 bases between. Only a few counts were recorded for this clone. What it binds is unknown. Data came from immunoSEQ multiplex PCR; TCRdb stores just in-frame clones and leaves some out. Here the sample spans around 180,000 clones, roughly 87% being singletons. The sequenced sample was peripheral blood, obtained on day 0 of AZD1222 vaccination. The chain joins TRBV27 to TRBJ2-7; D is perhaps TRBD2 (5 bases). This clonotype was obtained from an adult in good health. DNA of the CDR3: TGTGCCAGCAGCCCCGGGGTTGGGTACGAGCAGTACTTC. As protein: CASSPGVGYEQYF.